This is a list of T cell receptor beta chains from one sample in a study of blood T cell repertoires in COVID-19. This table comes from immunoSEQ multiplex PCR, and its TCRdb copy is limited to in-frame clones, with some not included. The sample contains approximately 320,000 clones, 80% to 90% of which appear only once. The sample consisted of PBMCs or T cells enriched from blood (not recorded which). Receptors were obtained from a woman aged 18-29 years who had recovered from COVID-19. The CDR3 runs from the conserved cysteine through the conserved F or W. A D gene is named only where the DNA matches it firmly. Not every row has a clone size; where given, it reads once, few, many or a size class.

>.|TRBV7-2|TRBJ1-6|.
TGTGCCAGCAGCGTCGGGCAGGGAATAGGTTCACCCCTCCACTTT
CASSVGQGIGSPLHF
>.|TRBV19|TRBJ2-3|.
TGTGCCAGTACTAGCGGCACAGATACGCAGTATTTT
CASTSGTDTQYF
>TRBD2|TRBV27|TRBJ2-3|.
TGTGCCAGCAGTCCGACACCGAAACTAGCGGGGGGCGACCTAAATACGCAGTATTTT
CASSPTPKLAGGDLNTQYF
>.|TRBV5-5|TRBJ1-2|.
TGTGCCAGCAGCCCCTGGAGTGGGGCCCGCTATGGCTACACCTTC
CASSPWSGARYGYTF
>.|TRBV28|TRBJ1-4|.
TGTGCCAGCAGTGAGAACAGACAGGTTTATCATGAAAAACTGTTTTTT
CASSENRQVYHEKLFF
>TRBD1|TRBV28|TRBJ1-2|.
TGTGCCAGCAGTTTATCGGACAGGGATGGCTACACCTTC
CASSLSDRDGYTF
>TRBD2|TRBV5-1|TRBJ2-7|.
TGCGCCAGCAGCTTATCTAGCGGGGGGGCCTGGAGCGAGCAGTACTTC
CASSLSSGGAWSEQYF
>TRBD2|TRBV14|TRBJ2-2|.
TGTGCCAGCAGCCAAGATGATATGGCGGGAGGGCCGGATTTCGGGGAGCTGTTTTTT
CASSQDDMAGGPDFGELFF
>.|TRBV7-9|TRBJ2-2|.
TGTGCCAGCAGCTTACCGCAGAGCGGTCTCGACGGGGAGCTGTTTTTT
CASSLPQSGLDGELFF
>.|TRBV19|TRBJ1-4|.
TGTGCCAGTAGTACTACAGGAGCAACTAATGAAAAACTGTTTTTT
CASSTTGATNEKLFF
>.|TRBV5-1|TRBJ1-2|few
TGCGCCAGCAGCTTGGTACCGGACAGTAGACAGTCGTATGGCTACACCTTC
CASSLVPDSRQSYGYTF
>.|TRBV18|TRBJ1-1|once
TGTGCCAGCTCGCCCTCCTCTCTCGGTTTTGACACTGAAGCTTTCTTT
CASSPSSLGFDTEAFF
>TRBD1|TRBV4-2|TRBJ1-1|.
TGTGCCAGCAGCCAAGTTTCAGGGGGCACTGAAGCTTTCTTT
CASSQVSGGTEAFF
>.|TRBV7-9|TRBJ1-2|.
TGTGCCAGCAGCTTATCCCAGAACTATGGCTACACCTTC
CASSLSQNYGYTF
>.|TRBV7-9|TRBJ1-4|.
TGTGCCAGCAGCGGAGGGACTAATGAAAAACTGTTTTTT
CASSGGTNEKLFF
>.|TRBV9|TRBJ2-3|.
TGTGCCAGCAGCCTCTCCCCGGGTCTTACAGATACGCAGTATTTT
CASSLSPGLTDTQYF
>TRBD1|TRBV28|TRBJ1-5|.
TGTGCCAGCAGCTCCTATCCCGGGACAGGGGACTATCAGCCCCAGCATTTT
CASSSYPGTGDYQPQHF